The 27 T cell receptor beta chains presented below share a single source sample, sequenced in a study of T cell changes during pregnancy in multiple sclerosis. Assay: immunoSEQ multiplex PCR; the TCRdb copy retains only in-frame clones and omits some. The profile shows roughly 80,000 clones, 90% to 95% of them singletons. Material: peripheral blood, obtained before pregnancy. The receptors shown here come from a female donor with multiple sclerosis, enrolled in a pregnancy study.

This clone was recorded once. J is TRBJ2-5 and V is TRBV6-5; 7 positions match TRBD2. This CDR3 spans 15 amino acids. CDR1 is MNHEY and CDR2 is SVGAGI in the germline V gene. The junction had 6 bases not matched to a gene; V was cut back by 0 bases and J by 5 bases. DNA for the CDR3: TGTGCCAGCAGTTACTCGATGAGCGGGGTGGAGACCCAGTACTTC. Translation: CASSYSMSGVETQYF.

As for this clone: Other DNA sequences from this sample encode an identical CDR3 as well. The chain carries TRBV2 and TRBJ1-2; 10 bases align to TRBD1. The germline gives CDR1 SNHLY, CDR2 FYNNEI. This CDR3 spans 13 amino acids. V gave up 4 bases and J gave up 4 bases; unmatched junction bases: 0. The CDR3 sequence: CASSGTGGYGYTF. Here the CDR3 DNA reads TGTGCCAGCAGTGGGACAGGGGGCTATGGCTACACCTTC.

This clone was recorded once. This chain connects TRBV19 to TRBJ1-5, with 8 positions matching TRBD1. Germline V gene lookup returns CDR1 LNHDA and CDR2 SQIVND (reference sequence). The CDR3 is 15 amino acids. Germline trimming cut 5 bases from V and 2 bases from J; bases unmatched to any gene: 5. CDR3 in DNA: TGTGCCAGTAGTGCCAGGGGGCTTGGCAATCAGCCCCAGCATTTT. Translation gives CASSARGLGNQPQHF.

The chain links TRBV25-1 to TRBJ2-1; 7 positions agree with TRBD2. Germline lookup yields CDR1 MGHDK and CDR2 SYGVNS. The CDR3 length is 13 residues. Trimming took 1 base from V and 7 from J; bases not matched to a gene: 1. The CDR3 region is CASSEWGGNEQFF. DNA of the CDR3: TGTGCCAGCAGTGAATGGGGGGGTAATGAGCAGTTCTTC. The full variable domain, rest sourced from reference TRBV25-1 and TRBJ2-1, is EADIYQTPRYLVIGTGKKITLECSQTMGHDKMYWYQQDPGMELHLIHYSYGVNSTEKGDLSSESTVSRIRTEHFPLTLESARPSHTSQYLCASSEWGGNEQFFGPGTRLTVL.

This clone appeared once. The chain combines TRBV6-1 with TRBJ1-1; 12 positions match TRBD1. This CDR3 is 14 amino acids long. Germline trimming cut 6 bases from V and 4 bases from J; bases unmatched to any gene: 3. CDR1 MNHNS and CDR2 SASEGT come from the germline V gene. The CDR3 spells CASRGQGAGTEAFF. As DNA, the CDR3 is TGTGCCAGCAGGGGACAGGGGGCTGGCACTGAAGCTTTCTTT.

The chain recombines TRBV9 with TRBJ1-1, with D possibly being TRBD1 (5 bases). V was clipped by 3 bases and J by 3 bases, with 9 bases between them. This CDR3 region has 13 residues. Germline CDR1 and CDR2: SGDLS and YYNGEE. CDR3 residues: CASSAGVYTEAFF. The CDR3 nucleotides read TGTGCCAGCAGCGCGGGGGTTTACACTGAAGCTTTCTTT.

This clone appeared a single time. This chain connects TRBV10-1 to TRBJ1-1; 7 positions match TRBD1. V shed 6 bases, J shed 5 bases, and the junction held 12 bases outside the gene matches. The CDR3 length is 15 residues. Germline CDR1 and CDR2: WNHNN and SYGVQD (reference sequence). The CDR3 loop reads CASSPGTAGLTEAFF. CDR3 nucleotide sequence: TGCGCCAGCAGCCCCGGGACAGCCGGGCTGACTGAAGCTTTCTTT.

The rearrangement links TRBV9 to TRBJ2-5, with 8 bases aligning to TRBD1. Germline V gene sequence: CDR1 SGDLS, CDR2 YYNGEE. This CDR3 is built from 15 residues. V was pared by 3 bases and J by 5 bases, with 9 bases of the junction left unmatched. The CDR3 nucleotides are TGTGCCAGCAGCGCCGGACAGGGAAGTTGGGAGACCCAGTACTTC. This sequence encodes CASSAGQGSWETQYF. Filled out from reference TRBV9 and TRBJ2-5, the complete variable domain reads DSGVTQTPKHLITATGQRVTLRCSPRSGDLSVYWYQQSLDQGLQFLIQYYNGEERAKGNILERFSAQQFPDLHSELNLSSLELGDSALYFCASSAGQGSWETQYFGPGTRLLVL.

The rearrangement links TRBV27 to TRBJ2-3; D is uncertain. The CDR3 sequence is 15 residues long. The V gene lost 4 bases and the J gene lost 0 bases, with 11 bases spanning the gap. Germline V lookup: CDR1 MNHEY, CDR2 SMNVEV (reference sequence). The CDR3, as DNA: TGTGCCAGCAGTTACGTGGCAGGTAGCACAGATACGCAGTATTTT. Its translation is CASSYVAGSTDTQYF.

The genes are TRBV19 and TRBJ1-2, with TRBD1 identical over 8 bases. The length of the CDR3 is 16 residues. Germline CDR1 reads LNHDA; CDR2 reads SQIVND (reference sequence). After removal of 7 bases from V and 8 bases from J, the junction contained 18 bases not matched to a gene. The CDR3 DNA is TGTGCCAGTACCGCCCCAGACAGGGGCCACCGGGGGGGCTACACCTTC. It encodes CASTAPDRGHRGGYTF.

The rearrangement uses TRBV20-1 and TRBJ1-1; the D is unclear. The V end was cut by 1 base, the J end by 5 bases, with 5 bases between. CDR1 and CDR2 from the germline V gene are DFQATT and SNEGSKA (reference sequence). CDR3 length: 11 residues. In nucleotides, the CDR3 is TGCAGTGCTAGAGTTTCGACTGAAGCTTTCTTT. Residues: CSARVSTEAFF.

The rearrangement uses TRBV6-5 and TRBJ1-1, with a tentative D call TRBD1 (5 bases). There are 14 residues in the CDR3. Germline-derived CDR1 and CDR2 are MNHEY and SVGAGI. Deletions cut 2 bases from V and 0 bases from J, with 7 bases between. This chain's CDR3 is CASSYLTVNTEAFF. In DNA, the CDR3 is TGTGCCAGCAGTTACCTGACAGTGAACACTGAAGCTTTCTTT.

The rearrangement links TRBV10-3 to TRBJ1-1; D unclear. V shed 6 bases and J shed 6 bases, with 20 bases lying between them. Germline assignment: CDR1 ENHRY and CDR2 SYGVKD. CDR3 length: 15 residues. The CDR3 is CAISSGWEGLPEAFF. For the CDR3, the DNA is TGTGCCATCAGCTCCGGATGGGAGGGTTTACCTGAAGCTTTCTTT.

The chain has TRBV5-1 and TRBJ2-5; perhaps TRBD1 as D (6 bases). CDR3 length: 14 residues. Germline CDR1 SGHRS, CDR2 YFSETQ. Trimming shortened V by 10 bases and J by 0 bases, and 16 bases separated the two germline ends. The CDR3 reads CACKTGINQETQYF. The CDR3 DNA follows: TGCGCCTGTAAGACAGGCATTAACCAAGAGACCCAGTACTTC.

The chain links TRBV5-6 to TRBJ2-1; 9 nucleotides match TRBD2. The CDR3 extends over 15 amino acids. CDR1 is SGHDT, CDR2 YYEEEE, per germline. Losses at the gene ends were 4 bases for V and 4 bases for J; bases not matched to a gene: 6. The CDR3 DNA reads TGTGCCAGCAGCCTAGAGCGGGGGGCTTACAATGAGCAGTTCTTC. Its protein product is CASSLERGAYNEQFF.

The genes are TRBV29-1 and TRBJ1-2, with a weak D call TRBD1 (6 bases). V was pared by 3 bases and J by 4 bases, with 12 bases between. The CDR3 runs 13 residues. Germline V gene lookup returns CDR1 SQVTM and CDR2 ANQGSEA. CDR3 in amino acids: CSVEWARGYGYTF. Here the CDR3 DNA reads TGCAGCGTTGAGTGGGCCAGGGGCTATGGCTACACCTTC.

The genes are TRBV5-1 and TRBJ2-5; the D gene is possibly TRBD2 (5 bases). The germline V and J ends were trimmed by 0 bases and 0 bases, with 9 bases remaining between them. From germline, CDR1 is SGHRS and CDR2 YFSETQ. The CDR3 is 15 residues long. CDR3 bases: TGCGCCAGCAGCTTGGGGCTAGCAGACCAAGAGACCCAGTACTTC. It codes for CASSLGLADQETQYF.

This clone occurred once. The V and J genes are TRBV6-1 and TRBJ1-5; the D is unclear. Germline loops: CDR1 MNHNS, CDR2 SASEGT. CDR3 length: 15 amino acids. V shed 5 bases and J shed 8 bases, with 19 bases lying between them. CDR3 DNA: TGTGCCAGCAGTTTTTTGGCCAAGAGCGGGGAGCCCCAGCATTTT. Translated: CASSFLAKSGEPQHF.

The gene calls are TRBV5-1 and TRBJ1-1, with D hard to call. The CDR3 spans 12 residues. V lost 6 bases, J lost 0 bases, and 6 bases lay in between. Germline values: CDR1 SGHRS, CDR2 YFSETQ. CDR3 sequence: CASIGVNTEAFF. The CDR3, as DNA: TGCGCCAGCATCGGAGTGAACACTGAAGCTTTCTTT.

The chain uses TRBV28 and TRBJ1-4; 7 positions match TRBD1. The CDR3 spans 14 residues. Germline values: CDR1 MDHEN, CDR2 SYDVKM. The V segment lost 5 bases and the J segment 7 bases; nucleotides outside the gene matches: 7. CDR3 nucleotides: TGTGCCAGCAGTCAGACAGGGTCGGGTGAAAAACTGTTTTTT. Translated, it gives CASSQTGSGEKLFF.

The chain links TRBV7-8 to TRBJ1-1; maybe TRBD1 (5 bases). This CDR3 is built from 15 residues. The germline gives CDR1 SGHVS, CDR2 FQNEAQ. V lost 0 bases to trimming and J lost 1 base, with 9 bases between them. CDR3 protein: CASSLARGGNTEAFF. The CDR3 nucleotides are TGTGCCAGCAGCTTAGCGCGGGGGGGGAACACTGAAGCTTTCTTT.

This chain joins TRBV5-1 and TRBJ1-2; D remains ambiguous. The V end lost 4 bases, the J end lost 4 bases, and 17 bases lay between the germline ends. The CDR3 covers 15 residues. Germline loops: CDR1 SGHRS, CDR2 YFSETQ. The DNA for the CDR3 is TGCGCCAGCAGCCCCGAGCCCTCCTCGGGCTATGGCTACACCTTC. Translating gives CASSPEPSSGYGYTF.

As DNA, the CDR3 is TGTGCCAGCAGCTTAGGCCTGACAGACCCTAACTATGGCTACACCTTC. Protein product: CASSLGLTDPNYGYTF. This rearrangement joins TRBV7-9 to TRBJ1-2; a possible D gene is TRBD1 (5 bases). The CDR3 has 16 residues. Germline CDR1 SEHNR, CDR2 FQNEAQ (reference sequence). V was cut by 1 base and J by 0 bases, with 12 bases left in between.

This sequence joins TRBV11-1 and TRBJ2-7; 8 bases line up with TRBD2. This CDR3 region has 15 residues. In germline, CDR1 is SGHAT, CDR2 FQDESV (reference sequence). The V and J ends lost 1 base and 3 bases, in that order; junction bases with no gene match: 5. CDR3 region: CASSLVRGGRYEQYF. CDR3 in DNA: TGTGCCAGCAGCTTAGTACGCGGGGGGCGCTACGAGCAGTACTTC.

V and J are TRBV15 and TRBJ1-5; D ambiguous. V was clipped by 1 base and J by 4 bases, with 5 bases between them. The CDR3 runs 13 residues. Germline assignment: CDR1 LNHNV and CDR2 YYDKDF (reference sequence). CDR3 sequence (DNA): TGTGCCACCAGCAGAGTGAGGAATCAGCCCCAGCATTTT. This sequence encodes CATSRVRNQPQHF.

The chain uses TRBV27 and TRBJ2-3; 10 positions agree with TRBD1. This CDR3 is built from 18 residues. CDR1 and CDR2 from the germline V gene are MNHEY and SMNVEV (reference sequence). With V trimmed by 4 bases and J by 2 bases, 12 bases remained unmatched. The CDR3 DNA reads as TGTGCCAGCAGTTCCCTAGGCAGGGGACAGGGGTCCACAGATACGCAGTATTTT. It specifies CASSSLGRGQGSTDTQYF.

This clone is judged medium-sized. V usage is TRBV19 and J usage is TRBJ2-1; D is possibly TRBD1 (5 bases). CDR1 and CDR2 from the germline V gene are LNHDA and SQIVND (reference sequence). V was cut by 3 bases and J by 7 bases, with 7 bases left in between. This CDR3 comprises 12 residues. Here the CDR3 reads CASSIQGNEQFF. The DNA of the CDR3 is TGTGCCAGTAGTATCCAGGGAAATGAGCAGTTCTTC.